These T cell receptor beta chains were read from a single sample in a study of cytomegalovirus exposure and HLA in healthy donors. Measured with immunoSEQ multiplex PCR; TCRdb has only the in-frame clones, and not every one. The sample carries 100,000 to 150,000 clones, about 81% recorded once. Sequenced sample: PBMCs. The receptors come from a woman in her thirties or forties in good health and CMV-seropositive. CDR3s include the opening cysteine and the closing phenylalanine or tryptophan. The order of the fields is V gene, D gene, J gene, clone size, CDR3 DNA, CDR3 protein. A D gene is named only where the DNA matches it firmly. Expanded clones are given a class, and other clones once, few, many or no size at all.

V: TRBV4-2
D: -
J: TRBJ1-6
size: -
DNA: TGTGCCAGCAGCCAAGATTTAGCCTCCTATAATTCACCCCTCCACTTT
CDR3: CASSQDLASYNSPLHF

V: TRBV6-5
D: TRBD1
J: TRBJ2-7
size: -
DNA: TGTGCCAGCAGTTACTCGAAGGGACAGGGGGTCCGCGAGCAGTACTTC
CDR3: CASSYSKGQGVREQYF

V: TRBV9
D: -
J: TRBJ1-1
size: -
DNA: TGTGCCAGCAGCGTAGTGGAGGGTGAAGCTTTCTTT
CDR3: CASSVVEGEAFF

V: TRBV5-1
D: TRBD2
J: TRBJ2-3
size: once
DNA: TGCGCCAGCAGCTTTAGACTAGCGGGAGGACTCACTAGCACAGATACGCAGTATTTT
CDR3: CASSFRLAGGLTSTDTQYF

V: TRBV11-2
D: TRBD2
J: TRBJ2-4
size: -
DNA: TGTGCCAGCGGTCTAGCGGGAGGAGGGGCGCGCATTCAGTACTTC
CDR3: CASGLAGGGARIQYF

V: TRBV9
D: TRBD2
J: TRBJ2-2
size: -
DNA: TGTGCCAGCAGCGTAGTAAGCGGGGCGAACACCGGGGAGCTGTTTTTT
CDR3: CASSVVSGANTGELFF

V: TRBV5-1
D: -
J: TRBJ1-1
size: -
DNA: TGCGCCAGCAGCTATGAGGACATTGAAGCTTTCTTT
CDR3: CASSYEDIEAFF

V: TRBV5-1
D: -
J: TRBJ2-7
size: -
DNA: TGCGCCAGCAGCTTGAATACGGGGATTTCCTACGAGCAGTACTTC
CDR3: CASSLNTGISYEQYF

V: TRBV5-4
D: -
J: TRBJ1-1
size: -
DNA: TGTGCCAGCAGCTTGGTAGCGGGGAACACTGAAGCTTTCTTT
CDR3: CASSLVAGNTEAFF

V: TRBV27
D: -
J: TRBJ2-3
size: -
DNA: TGTGCCAGCAGTTCTTACCGGGACATACGCACAGATACGCAGTATTTT
CDR3: CASSSYRDIRTDTQYF

V: TRBV2
D: TRBD2
J: TRBJ2-1
size: -
DNA: TGTGCCAGCAGTGTAGAAGCGGGGGGCCACAATGAGCAGTTCTTC
CDR3: CASSVEAGGHNEQFF

V: TRBV2
D: -
J: TRBJ1-4
size: few
DNA: TGTGCCAGCACAGGGAGGCAACGGGAAAAACTGTTTTTT
CDR3: CASTGRQREKLFF

V: TRBV30
D: -
J: TRBJ1-1
size: -
DNA: TGTGCCTGGAGTCGGGGACTCCTTGAAGCTTTCTTT
CDR3: CAWSRGLLEAFF

V: TRBV19
D: TRBD2
J: TRBJ2-3
size: -
DNA: TGTGCCAGTAGTATCGCTAGCGGGAGAAGGGATACGCAGTATTTT
CDR3: CASSIASGRRDTQYF

V: TRBV28
D: -
J: TRBJ1-5
size: -
DNA: TGTGCCAGCAGTTTATGGGTAGGGGTCGGCAATCAGCCCCAGCATTTT
CDR3: CASSLWVGVGNQPQHF

V: TRBV6-5
D: -
J: TRBJ2-2
size: -
DNA: TGTGCCAGCAGTTACTTCGCGAACACCGGGGAGCTGTTTTTT
CDR3: CASSYFANTGELFF

V: TRBV6-6
D: -
J: TRBJ2-1
size: -
DNA: TGTGCCAGCAGAGCTGTCGGGGATGAGCAGTTCTTC
CDR3: CASRAVGDEQFF

V: TRBV4-3
D: TRBD2
J: TRBJ2-1
size: -
DNA: TGCGCCAGCAGCCAAGATGAGTTAGCGGGGGAAAATGAGCAGTTCTTC
CDR3: CASSQDELAGENEQFF

V: TRBV10-3
D: -
J: TRBJ2-5
size: few
DNA: TGTGCCATCAGCGGGGGACCCTCCGCGGGAGAGACCCAGTACTTC
CDR3: CAISGGPSAGETQYF

V: TRBV4-2
D: -
J: TRBJ2-5
size: -
DNA: TGTGCCAGCAGCCAAGGGGGCGCTCTGGAGGAGACCCAGTACTTC
CDR3: CASSQGGALEETQYF

V: TRBV28
D: TRBD1
J: TRBJ2-1
size: -
DNA: TGTGCCAGCAGTCAACCGGGACAGACGTACAATGAGCAGTTCTTC
CDR3: CASSQPGQTYNEQFF

V: TRBV7-8
D: -
J: TRBJ2-7
size: -
DNA: TGTGCCAGCAGCTTCCAGGGGGGCTCCTACGAGCAGTACTTC
CDR3: CASSFQGGSYEQYF

V: TRBV9
D: -
J: TRBJ1-1
size: -
DNA: TGTGCCAGCAGCGCGGGGTGGGAAGCTTTCTTT
CDR3: CASSAGWEAFF

V: TRBV28
D: -
J: TRBJ1-4
size: -
DNA: TGTGCCAGCAGTTTACCCGGGTCCGGGGGTGAAAAACTGCTTTTT
CDR3: CASSLPGSGGEKLLF

V: TRBV27
D: -
J: TRBJ1-2
size: -
DNA: TGTGCCAGCAGCGACAACCACTATGGCTACACCTTC
CDR3: CASSDNHYGYTF

V: TRBV10-3
D: TRBD2
J: TRBJ2-4
size: -
DNA: TGTGCCATCAAGAGTGGAGTCGGCGGGGGGGCGGAAAACATTCAGTACTTC
CDR3: CAIKSGVGGGAENIQYF

V: TRBV27
D: TRBD1
J: TRBJ2-7
size: -
DNA: TGTGCCAGCAGTTGGAGACAGGGTTACTACGAGCAGTACTTC
CDR3: CASSWRQGYYEQYF

V: TRBV10-1
D: -
J: TRBJ1-1
size: -
DNA: TGCGCCAGCAGTGAGTCTGGCAGGGCTGGGCGTGGAGCTTTCTTT
CDR3: CASSESGRAGRGAFF

V: TRBV5-1
D: -
J: TRBJ2-6
size: -
DNA: TGCGCCAGCAGCTTATTCGGAGCGGGTCTCCGATCTGGGGCCAACGTCCTGACTTTC
CDR3: CASSLFGAGLRSGANVLTF

V: TRBV25-1
D: -
J: TRBJ2-7
size: few
DNA: TGTGCCAGCAGTCCAGGGGAGGGCCCTTACGAGCAGTACTTC
CDR3: CASSPGEGPYEQYF

V: TRBV18
D: TRBD1
J: TRBJ2-3
size: -
DNA: TGTGCCAGCTACAGGACAGGGACCTTCACAGATACGCAGTATTTT
CDR3: CASYRTGTFTDTQYF